This entry is about one TCR beta chain. Some clones are missing from TCRdb's copy, which holds only in-frame ones; the method was immunoSEQ multiplex PCR. Of hundreds of thousands of clones listed, 90% to 97% are singletons. This sample is part of a study of shared clonotypes between healthy human individuals. With V trimmed by 4 bases and J by 1 base, 7 bases remained unmatched. The germline CDR1 and CDR2 sequences are MDHEN and SYDVKM. The CDR3 loop spans 16 amino acids. Naive CD8 cells, CD45RO-negative and positively selected for CCR7, excluded terminally differentiated effector memory CD45RA+ cells.

The V gene is TRBV28, the J gene TRBJ2-1; 7 bases fit TRBD2. Sequencing was done on a sample of naive CD8+ T cells sorted from blood. The source of this sequence is a woman in her 30s in good health. The CDR3 region has the DNA TGTGCCAGCAGTTCCCCTCGGGGGGTTTCCTACAATGAGCAGTTCTTC. Protein product: CASSSPRGVSYNEQFF.